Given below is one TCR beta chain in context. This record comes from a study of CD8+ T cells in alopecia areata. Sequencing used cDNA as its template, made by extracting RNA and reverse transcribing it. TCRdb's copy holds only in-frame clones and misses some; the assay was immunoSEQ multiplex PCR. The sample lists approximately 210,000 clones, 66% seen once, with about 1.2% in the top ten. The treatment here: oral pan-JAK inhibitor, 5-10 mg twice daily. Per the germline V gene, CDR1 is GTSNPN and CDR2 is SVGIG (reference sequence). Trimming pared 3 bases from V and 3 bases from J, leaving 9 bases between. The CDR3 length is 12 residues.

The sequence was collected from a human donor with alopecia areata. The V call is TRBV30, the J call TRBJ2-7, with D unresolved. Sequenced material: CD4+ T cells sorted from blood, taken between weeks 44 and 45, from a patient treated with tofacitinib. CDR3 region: CAWRTGIYEQYF. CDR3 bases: TGTGCCTGGAGAACTGGGATCTACGAGCAGTACTTC.